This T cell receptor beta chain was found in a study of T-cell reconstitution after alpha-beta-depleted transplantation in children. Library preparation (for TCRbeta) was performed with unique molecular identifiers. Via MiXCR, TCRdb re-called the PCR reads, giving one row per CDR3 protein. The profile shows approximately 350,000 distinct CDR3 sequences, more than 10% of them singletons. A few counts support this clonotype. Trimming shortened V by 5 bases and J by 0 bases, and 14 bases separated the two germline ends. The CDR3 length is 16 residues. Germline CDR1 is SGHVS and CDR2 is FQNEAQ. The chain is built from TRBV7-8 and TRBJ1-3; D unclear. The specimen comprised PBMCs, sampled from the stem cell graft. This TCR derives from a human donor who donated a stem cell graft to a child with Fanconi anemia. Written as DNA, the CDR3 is TGTGCCAGCAGCCCCCGGTCCGCGAACTCTGGAAACACCATATATTTT. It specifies CASSPRSANSGNTIYF.